This entry is about one T cell receptor (beta chain). The CDR3 length is 16 residues. Germline CDR1 is SNHLY and CDR2 is FYNNEI. V lost 7 bases, J lost 0 bases, and 16 bases lay in between. The data derive from a study of blood T cell repertoires in COVID-19. Study overall: Samples of COVID-19 (acute and convalescent) were obtained from the United States, Italy and Spain. PBMCs, B-cell-depleted T cells, or T cells provided the cDNA or gDNA that made up the material.

In the source study's methods: Amplifying reference gene primers gave estimates of nucleated cell counts. The assay was immunoSEQ multiplex PCR, and TCRdb's table has in-frame clones only and misses some. The DNA was the basis for D and trimming; V, J and clone size are from that table. The data contain about 14,000 clones, around 83% of them singletons. The chain has TRBV2 and TRBJ2-1; D is possibly TRBD2 (5 bases). The source is a woman between 50 and 59 years old with active or convalescent COVID-19. Input material: peripheral blood. The CDR3 sequence: CASTFTTTSSYNEQFF. The DNA for the CDR3 is TGTGCCAGCACCTTCACGACTACGAGCTCCTACAATGAGCAGTTCTTC.